This paragraph covers one T cell receptor (beta chain) sequence. This sample is drawn from a study of T cells in localized non-small cell lung cancer. This CDR3 is 12 amino acids long. The V gene's germline CDR1 is LNHDA and CDR2 SQIVND (reference sequence). Trimming cost V 6 bases and J 6 bases, with 11 bases left between them. Some clones are missing from TCRdb's copy, which holds only in-frame ones; the method was immunoSEQ multiplex PCR. The sample shows 35,000 to 50,000 clones, more than 75% of them seen only once. The input for sequencing was PBMCs, taken before any cancer treatment. The V gene is TRBV19, the J gene TRBJ1-1; D is unresolved. The origin of this receptor is a woman aged 40-75 years with stage II squamous cell lung carcinoma. The CDR3 sequence is CASSPRFAEAFF. The CDR3 coding sequence is TGTGCCAGTAGCCCCCGGTTCGCTGAAGCTTTCTTT.